Each of the 30 T cell receptor beta chains below was sequenced from the same sample in a study of cytomegalovirus exposure and HLA in healthy donors. The PCR used 60 Vbeta and 13 Jbeta primers. The table came from immunoSEQ multiplex PCR; TCRdb's copy has only in-frame clones and leaves some out. Altogether fewer than 200,000 clones are present, roughly 80% being singletons, with the ten largest covering 0.75% to 0.9%. Source material: PBMCs. The source of these receptors is a woman between 18 and 29 years old in good health and CMV-seronegative.

This chain uses TRBV7-9 with TRBJ1-4; perhaps TRBD1 as D (6 bases). CDR1 and CDR2 (germline): SEHNR, FQNEAQ (reference sequence). The CDR3 extends over 14 amino acids. The ends were cut back, 6 bases at V and 6 bases at J, with 14 bases in the middle. DNA of the CDR3: TGTGCCAGCAGACCTCGAGGGGGGGATGAAAAACTGTTTTTT. It yields the protein CASRPRGGDEKLFF. Based on the CDR3 plus reference TRBV7-9 and TRBJ1-4, the full variable domain is DTGVSQNPRHKITKRGQNVTFRCDPISEHNRLYWYRQTLGQGPEFLTYFQNEAQLEKSRLLSDRFSAERPKGSFSTLEIQRTEQGDSAMYLCASRPRGGDEKLFFGSGTQLSVL.

This sequence joins TRBV7-8 and TRBJ2-3, with a weak D call TRBD1 (5 bases). Trimming took off 3 bases at V and 0 bases at J, with 10 bases between the two ends. CDR3 size: 15 residues. CDR1 and CDR2 (germline): SGHVS, FQNEAQ. CDR3 amino acids: CASSLRTPSTDTQYF. The CDR3 DNA is TGTGCCAGCAGCTTGAGGACACCAAGCACAGATACGCAGTATTTT.

This rearrangement joins TRBV12-5 to TRBJ2-3; tentative D call: TRBD2 (5 bases). The CDR3 runs 16 residues. Deletions cut 5 bases from V and 2 bases from J, with 17 bases between. Germline assignment: CDR1 LGHNT and CDR2 FRNRAP. This CDR3 is CASGARAGLPTDTQYF. CDR3 nucleotides: TGTGCTAGTGGTGCAAGGGCCGGACTTCCCACAGATACGCAGTATTTT.

This sequence joins TRBV19 and TRBJ1-1, with D uncertain. Looked up from germline, CDR1 is LNHDA and CDR2 is SQIVND (reference sequence). The ends were cut back, 3 bases at V and 1 base at J, with 12 bases in the middle. CDR3 length: 15 residues. CDR3 DNA sequence: TGTGCCAGTAGTATTGGAGAGGTACCGAACACTGAAGCTTTCTTT. It is translated as CASSIGEVPNTEAFF.

This clone has a single count. The rearrangement joins TRBV19 to TRBJ1-3; TRBD1 matches 8 bases. Trimming removed 5 bases from V and 0 bases from J; junction bases left unmatched: 3. The CDR3 length is 15 residues. Germline CDR1 and CDR2: LNHDA and SQIVND (reference sequence). The DNA for the CDR3 is TGTGCCAGTAGTTCGACAGGGGACTCTGGAAACACCATATATTTT. It encodes CASSSTGDSGNTIYF.

The chain links TRBV2 to TRBJ1-1; 8 positions match TRBD1. Germline V gives CDR1 SNHLY, CDR2 FYNNEI. J lost 5 bases, V lost 4 bases, and 3 bases had no gene match. The CDR3 has 13 amino acids. CDR3 bases: TGTGCCAGCAGTGGTGACAGGGGAACTGAAGCTTTCTTT. It specifies CASSGDRGTEAFF. Full variable domain (remainder filled in from reference TRBV2 and TRBJ1-1): EPEVTQTPSHQVTQMGQEVILRCVPISNHLYFYWYRQILGQKVEFLVSFYNNEISEKSEIFDDQFSVERPDGSNFTLKIRSTKLEDSAMYFCASSGDRGTEAFFGQGTRLTVV.

The V call is TRBV4-3, the J call TRBJ2-5; TRBD2 matches 7 bases. This CDR3 spans 14 amino acids. The V segment lost 0 bases and the J segment 3 bases; nucleotides outside the gene matches: 1. CDR1 is LGHNA and CDR2 is YSLEER in the germline V gene. The CDR3 here is CASSQDLAEETQYF. The CDR3 bases are TGCGCCAGCAGCCAAGATCTAGCGGAAGAGACCCAGTACTTC.

This chain uses TRBV27 with TRBJ2-7, with D perhaps TRBD1 (7 bases). This CDR3 spans 14 amino acids. V lost 5 bases and J lost 0, with 11 bases in between. CDR1 and CDR2 (germline): MNHEY, SMNVEV (reference sequence). The CDR3 DNA sequence: TGTGCCAGCAGTCCCCAGGGGGGCTCCTACGAGCAGTACTTC. It yields the protein CASSPQGGSYEQYF.

The V call is TRBV19, the J call TRBJ1-5, with 9 bases fitting TRBD1. J gave up 4 bases and V 5 bases, and 6 bases lay outside the gene matches. Germline V gene lookup returns CDR1 LNHDA and CDR2 SQIVND (reference sequence). The CDR3 consists of 15 residues. DNA of the CDR3: TGTGCCAGTAGTCAGGACAGGGGTGGGAATCAGCCCCAGCATTTT. Its translation is CASSQDRGGNQPQHF.

The rearrangement links TRBV28 to TRBJ2-7; 14 nucleotides line up with TRBD2. The germline V gene has CDR1 MDHEN and CDR2 SYDVKM. The CDR3 is 15 residues long. Germline trimming cut 6 bases from V and 7 bases from J; bases unmatched to any gene: 8. CDR3 coding DNA: TGTGCCAGCAGGGTGGGACTAGCGGGAGTTGGAGAGCAGTACTTC. Its protein is CASRVGLAGVGEQYF.

V and J are TRBV29-1 and TRBJ1-4; 11 bases align to TRBD1. In germline, CDR1 is SQVTM, CDR2 ANQGSEA. This CDR3 is built from 15 residues. V was pared by 7 bases and J by 4 bases, with 8 bases of the junction left unmatched. CDR3: CSAPGQGAGNEKLFF. The CDR3 DNA is TGCAGCGCACCAGGACAGGGGGCAGGTAATGAAAAACTGTTTTTT.

CDR3 sequence (DNA): TGTGCCAGCAGCTTAGAGTTGGGCTCCAGTGGGTTCGCGTTCTTC. This translates into CASSLELGSSGFAFF. The rearrangement uses TRBV7-6 and TRBJ2-1, with D uncertain. The V gene's germline CDR1 is SGHVS and CDR2 FNYEAQ. Trimming took 1 base from V and 15 from J, leaving 22 bases between them. This CDR3 comprises 15 residues.

V and J are TRBV28 and TRBJ1-2, with TRBD1 matching 7 bases. The CDR3 covers 16 residues. Unmatched junction bases numbered 12, after V lost 1 base and J lost 7 bases. The germline CDR1 and CDR2 sequences are MDHEN and SYDVKM. CDR3 residues: CASSLFLAGGVIGYTF. As DNA, the CDR3 is TGTGCCAGCAGTTTATTTCTAGCAGGGGGAGTAATTGGCTACACCTTC.

The V and J genes are TRBV10-3 and TRBJ2-1; 11 bases match TRBD2. The trim removed 2 bases at V and 4 bases at J, leaving 4 bases unmatched. The length of the CDR3 is 16 residues. Looked up from germline, CDR1 is ENHRY and CDR2 is SYGVKD. The CDR3 protein is CAISEGTSGVYNEQFF. The CDR3 DNA reads as TGTGCCATCAGTGAGGGGACTAGCGGCGTATACAATGAGCAGTTCTTC.

This clone was detected a few times. The rearrangement joins TRBV6-5 to TRBJ2-5, with 9 positions matching TRBD2. CDR1 and CDR2 (germline): MNHEY, SVGAGI. The CDR3 extends over 16 amino acids. Unmatched junction bases numbered 9, after V lost 2 bases and J lost 5 bases. CDR3 bases: TGTGCCAGCAGTTACGCCGCGGGAGGGCGCCTGGAGACCCAGTACTTC. Translation gives CASSYAAGGRLETQYF.

A few counts support this clone. The chain couples TRBV5-1 to TRBJ2-3; 11 nucleotides align to TRBD2. The CDR3 is made up of 20 amino acids. After removal of 4 bases from V and 4 bases from J, the junction contained 20 bases not matched to a gene. Germline CDR1 is SGHRS and CDR2 is YFSETQ. The chain's CDR3 is CASSLGRGTSGPRGSDTQYF. CDR3 nucleotide sequence: TGCGCCAGCAGCCTCGGGCGAGGGACTAGCGGACCTAGGGGGTCAGATACGCAGTATTTT.

This rearrangement joins TRBV7-2 to TRBJ2-5, with 8 bases lining up with TRBD2. The J call is doubtful: the DNA matches TRBJ2-7 better. The length of the CDR3 is 14 residues. The germline CDR1 and CDR2 sequences are SGHTA and FQGNSA. CDR3 sequence: CASSLGLATYEQYF. The CDR3 coding sequence is TGTGCCAGCAGCTTAGGACTAGCGACCTACGAGCAGTACTTC.

V is TRBV19 and J is TRBJ1-1; the match to TRBD1 covers 7 bases. CDR1 LNHDA and CDR2 SQIVND come from the germline V gene (reference sequence). This CDR3 has 13 residues. V was clipped by 6 bases and J by 5 bases; unmatched bases: 6. The CDR3 spells CASSDDRETEAFF. CDR3 nucleotides: TGTGCCAGTAGCGATGACAGGGAAACTGAAGCTTTCTTT.

The chain combines TRBV9 with TRBJ2-1; D gene unclear. The length of the CDR3 is 12 residues. Germline V gene lookup returns CDR1 SGDLS and CDR2 YYNGEE. Trimming removed 0 bases from V and 10 bases from J, with 8 bases in between. The DNA for the CDR3 is TGTGCCAGCAGCGTAGACAACCAGGAGCAGTTCTTC. Translation: CASSVDNQEQFF.

The chain recombines TRBV18 with TRBJ1-1; TRBD1 matches 9 bases. V was clipped by 1 base and J by 1 base; unmatched bases: 22. The germline V gene has CDR1 KGHSH and CDR2 LQKENI. This CDR3 region has 22 residues. As DNA, the CDR3 is TGTGCCAGCTCACCACGGATGCCCTATCTGCCGGACAGGGGTGGTAGGAACACTGAAGCTTTCTTT. Translated: CASSPRMPYLPDRGGRNTEAFF. The variable domain in full, with the rest retrieved from reference TRBV18 and TRBJ1-1, is NAGVMQNPRHLVRRRGQEARLRCSPMKGHSHVYWYRQLPEEGLKFMVYLQKENIIDESGMPKERFSAEFPKEGPSILRIQQVVRGDSAAYFCASSPRMPYLPDRGGRNTEAFFGQGTRLTVV.

The rearrangement uses TRBV29-1 and TRBJ2-2; 13 nucleotides align to TRBD2. J gave up 0 bases and V 5 bases, and 6 bases lay outside the gene matches. The CDR3 loop spans 17 amino acids. Germline lookup yields CDR1 SQVTM and CDR2 ANQGSEA. CDR3 nucleotide sequence: TGCAGCGTTAGACTAGCGGGAGGACCCGCGAACACCGGGGAGCTGTTTTTT. It encodes CSVRLAGGPANTGELFF.

This clone was found once. The CDR3 DNA follows: TGTGCCAGCAGCTTAGTTGGCAGGCAAGACGAGCAGTACTTC. It codes for CASSLVGRQDEQYF. The chain joins TRBV7-2 to TRBJ2-7; D call uncertain. Germline V gene data show CDR1 as SGHTA and CDR2 as FQGNSA. The CDR3 is made up of 14 amino acids. Between the trimmed V and J ends, which lost 1 base and 5 bases, there was a span of 12 bases.

The CDR3 loop reads CASSLIAPGQGEAFF. In nucleotides, the CDR3 is TGTGCCAGCAGTTTAATAGCCCCCGGACAAGGTGAAGCTTTCTTT. This sequence joins TRBV28 and TRBJ1-1; D perhaps matches TRBD1 (5 bases). V was cut by 2 bases and J by 7 bases, with 17 bases left in between. CDR3 length equals 15 residues. Germline CDR1 MDHEN, CDR2 SYDVKM.

The chain has TRBV11-3 and TRBJ2-1; D possibly corresponds to TRBD2 (5 bases). Germline lookup yields CDR1 SGHNT and CDR2 YENEEA. This CDR3 is built from 15 residues. Trimming removed 3 bases from V and 8 bases from J, with 17 bases in between. CDR3 sequence reads: CASSFGAVNMYEQFF. CDR3 DNA: TGTGCCAGCAGCTTCGGAGCGGTTAATATGTATGAGCAGTTCTTC.

For the CDR3, the DNA is TGCGCCAGCAGCTTGGGTATCAGGGTCGCAGATACGCAGTATTTT. Its translation is CASSLGIRVADTQYF. This chain joins TRBV5-1 and TRBJ2-3; a possible D gene is TRBD1 (5 bases). CDR3 length equals 15 residues. V lost 0 bases and J 4 bases, leaving 12 bases between the germline ends. Germline lookup yields CDR1 SGHRS and CDR2 YFSETQ. The complete variable domain, with remaining parts taken from reference TRBV5-1 and TRBJ2-3, reads KAGVTQTPRYLIKTRGQQVTLSCSPISGHRSVSWYQQTPGQGLQFLFEYFSETQRNKGNFPGRFSGRQFSNSRSEMNVSTLELGDSALYLCASSLGIRVADTQYFGPGTRLTVL.

This clone was detected only once. The chain carries TRBV5-6 and TRBJ2-1; 7 positions agree with TRBD2. V gave up 2 bases and J gave up 4 bases; unmatched junction bases: 3. The CDR3 is 14 amino acids. CDR1 SGHDT and CDR2 YYEEEE come from the germline V gene. As DNA, the CDR3 is TGTGCCAGCAGCTTAGGAGCGGGATACAATGAGCAGTTCTTC. It is translated as CASSLGAGYNEQFF.

This clone is labeled medium-sized (0.01 to 0.1%). This sample includes further DNA sequences coding for the same CDR3. This sequence joins TRBV6-4 and TRBJ2-1; D perhaps matches TRBD2 (6 bases). Per the germline V gene, CDR1 is MRHNA and CDR2 is SNTAGT. The CDR3 length is 15 residues. V lost 0 bases and J 0 bases, leaving 6 bases between the germline ends. The CDR3 DNA reads TGTGCCAGCAGTGACTCTAGCGGCTCCTACAATGAGCAGTTCTTC. Translation: CASSDSSGSYNEQFF.

The chain recombines TRBV19 with TRBJ2-7, with 8 bases aligning to TRBD1. Germline V gene data show CDR1 as LNHDA and CDR2 as SQIVND (reference sequence). V gave up 5 bases and J gave up 5 bases; unmatched junction bases: 8. The CDR3 covers 14 residues. The DNA of the CDR3 is TGTGCCAGTAGTCCGCAGACAGGGGCGGACGAGCAGTACTTC. Amino acids: CASSPQTGADEQYF. Based on the CDR3 plus reference TRBV19 and TRBJ2-7, the full variable domain is DGGITQSPKYLFRKEGQNVTLSCEQNLNHDAMYWYRQDPGQGLRLIYYSQIVNDFQKGDIAEGYSVSREKKESFPLTVTSAQKNPTAFYLCASSPQTGADEQYFGPGTRLTVT.

V gene TRBV7-9 combines with J gene TRBJ2-5; possible D gene TRBD1, 5 bases. The germline gives CDR1 SEHNR, CDR2 FQNEAQ (reference sequence). The CDR3 has 15 amino acids. The germline V and J ends were trimmed by 2 bases and 2 bases, with 12 bases remaining between them. The CDR3 loop is CASSLTQGRQETQYF. In nucleotides, the CDR3 is TGTGCCAGCAGCTTAACGCAGGGTCGTCAAGAGACCCAGTACTTC. The full variable domain, with the rest looked up from reference TRBV7-9 and TRBJ2-5, is DTGVSQNPRHKITKRGQNVTFRCDPISEHNRLYWYRQTLGQGPEFLTYFQNEAQLEKSRLLSDRFSAERPKGSFSTLEIQRTEQGDSAMYLCASSLTQGRQETQYFGPGTRLLVL.

J is TRBJ2-1 and V is TRBV4-2, with 7 bases lining up with TRBD2. Germline V gene lookup returns CDR1 LGHNA and CDR2 YNFKEQ. After removal of 0 bases from V and 8 bases from J, the junction contained 10 bases not matched to a gene. This CDR3 comprises 16 residues. Here the CDR3 reads CASSQEASGIVYEQFF. CDR3 in DNA: TGTGCCAGCAGCCAAGAGGCCAGCGGGATTGTTTATGAGCAGTTCTTC.